This T cell receptor (beta chain) was profiled in a study of T cells in tuberculosis. The study's findings and limits: Active tuberculosis TCR-alpha repertoires lay closer to GMM-specific TCRs than IGRA-negative controls, suggesting clonal expansion.

Turning to this clone: Its antigen is unknown.

Trimming stripped 8 bases from V and 8 bases from J, with 15 bases between. The CDR3 extends over 11 amino acids. From germline, CDR1 is GTSNPN and CDR2 SVGIG (reference sequence). Only in-frame clones appear in the TCRdb table, and some are missing; sequencing was by immunoSEQ multiplex PCR. The sample lists about 34,000 clones, 93% occurring once. As to time point: new active TB diagnosis, blood taken before or within 7 days of starting treatment. The sequence was collected from an adult with tuberculosis. The specimen comprised PBMCs, sampled at tuberculosis diagnosis. This chain connects TRBV30 to TRBJ1-2, with D hard to call. The chain's CDR3 is CARWSGGGYTF. The CDR3 DNA follows: TGTGCCCGATGGTCCGGAGGAGGCTACACCTTC.